Listed here are 27 T cell receptor beta chains from one sample, sequenced in a study of TET2 disruption in CD19-targeted CAR T cells. The treatment is: autologous CTL019 cells: CD19 CAR with 4-1BB and CD3 zeta domains. The data were produced by immunoSEQ multiplex PCR, yet TCRdb's version contains in-frame clones alone and is incomplete. This table holds about 25,000 clones. Their recognized antigens are unknown. The source was CD8- CAR+ T cells sorted from cultured blood T cells, collected for CD19 CAR T cell therapy. Subset given: CD8-negative CAR-positive T cells from the infusion product. Every receptor here comes from a man in his sixties or seventies with chronic lymphocytic leukemia.

Details on this clone: The read terminates 3 residues ahead of where the CDR3 ends, so the germline J gene completes it. V and J are TRBV6-1 and TRBJ2-3; D perhaps matches TRBD1 (7 bases). The CDR3 spans 15 residues. Germline V gene lookup returns CDR1 MNHNS and CDR2 SASEGT. V shed 4 bases and J shed 7 bases, with 18 bases lying between them. CDR3: CASSAGSTGVNTQYF. CDR3 DNA (partial): TGTGCCAGCAGTGCCGGGAGTACAGGGGTAAATACG.

For this clone: The read halts 3 residues ahead of the CDR3 end, with the missing end drawn from the germline J gene. This chain connects TRBV19 to TRBJ2-4, with D perhaps TRBD2 (6 bases). The germline CDR1 and CDR2 sequences are LNHDA and SQIVND (reference sequence). CDR3 size: 13 residues. Here the CDR3 reads CASSRGVYEGQYF. The CDR3 DNA, read in part, is TGTGCCAGTAGTCGCGGGGTCTACGAAGGT. The full variable domain, rest sourced from reference TRBV19 and TRBJ2-4, is DGGITQSPKYLFRKEGQNVTLSCEQNLNHDAMYWYRQDPGQGLRLIYYSQIVNDFQKGDIAEGYSVSREKKESFPLTVTSAQKNPTAFYLCASSRGVYEGQYFGAGTRLSVL.

As for this clone: One end of the junction does not line up with germline, which may come from a read error. The read terminates 3 residues before the CDR3 end, so the remaining end is supplied by the germline J gene. V usage is TRBV7-2 and J usage is TRBJ1-3; D is undetermined. This CDR3 is built from 15 residues. Germline V gene lookup returns CDR1 SGHTA and CDR2 FQGNSA. CDR3 protein: CASSLQASSGNTIYF. Partial CDR3 DNA: TGTGCCAGCAGCCTGCAGGCTAGCTCTGGAAACACT. Combining the CDR3 with reference TRBV7-2 and TRBJ1-3 gives the whole variable domain GAGVSQSPSNKVTEKGKDVELRCDPISGHTALYWYRQSLGQGLEFLIYFQGNSAPDKSGLPSDRFSAERTGGSVSTLTIQRTQQEDSAVYLCASSLQASSGNTIYFGEGSWLTVV.

Of note for this clone: The read ends 3 residues shy of where the CDR3 ends; the end is completed using the germline J gene. This chain joins TRBV5-1 and TRBJ2-7; 14 positions match TRBD2. Unmatched junction bases numbered 5, after V lost 4 bases and J lost 5 bases. This CDR3 spans 15 amino acids. CDR1 is SGHRS and CDR2 is YFSETQ in the germline V gene. The CDR3 reads CASSVTSGGGNEQYF. Incomplete CDR3 DNA: TGCGCCAGCAGCGTGACTAGCGGGGGGGGAAACGAG.

With respect to this clone: The sequence runs out 3 residues before the end of the CDR3; the remainder is reconstructed from the germline J gene. The V call is TRBV19, the J call TRBJ1-1; 7 positions match TRBD1. The CDR3 spans 15 residues. In germline, CDR1 is LNHDA, CDR2 SQIVND (reference sequence). The CDR3 loop reads CASSWGTVAKNIAFF. The covered CDR3 bases are TGTGCCAGTAGTTGGGGGACAGTAGCCAAAAACATT. The variable domain in full, completed from reference TRBV19 and TRBJ1-1, reads DGGITQSPKYLFRKEGQNVTLSCEQNLNHDAMYWYRQDPGQGLRLIYYSQIVNDFQKGDIAEGYSVSREKKESFPLTVTSAQKNPTAFYLCASSWGTVAKNIAFFGQGTRLTVV.

A remark on this clone: Sequencing ends 3 residues short of the CDR3 end; the germline J gene provides the rest. The chain is built from TRBV4-2 and TRBJ1-2; D is uncertain. V gave up 0 bases and J gave up 5 bases, with 19 bases separating them. The CDR3 runs to 17 residues. The germline gives CDR1 LGHNA, CDR2 YNFKEQ. The covered CDR3 bases are TGTGCCAGCAGCCAAGATATAGGCCTCCAGGTCCGGTATGGC. Protein sequence: CASSQDIGLQVRYG. The full-length CDR3 reads as CASSQDIGLQVRYGYTF.

Turning to this clone: The read ends 3 residues early relative to the CDR3; the germline J gene fills the gap. The gene calls are TRBV18 and TRBJ1-4; 8 bases are a match to TRBD1. The germline gives CDR1 KGHSH, CDR2 LQKENI. The CDR3 length is 16 residues. The V gene end was trimmed by 3 bases and the J gene end by 5 bases; junction bases not matched to a gene: 8. CDR3 protein: CASSPAVGTGNEKLFF. CDR3 DNA, as far as it was read: TGTGCCAGCTCACCTGCTGTAGGGACAGGCAATGAAAAA.

CDR3 residues: CASSQDRLAGRDTQYF. The sequenced part of the CDR3 DNA is TGTGCCAGCAGCCAAGATCGCCTAGCGGGGAGGGATACG. The chain recombines TRBV3-1 (or the pseudogene TRBV3-2) with TRBJ2-3; 9 nucleotides agree with TRBD2. The read ends 3 residues shy of where the CDR3 ends; the end is completed using the germline J gene. CDR3 size: 16 residues. The germline gives CDR1 LGHDT, CDR2 YNNKEL (reference sequence). Trimming took 0 bases from V and 6 from J; bases not matched to a gene: 7.

With respect to this clone: The read terminates 3 residues before the CDR3 end, so the remaining end is supplied by the germline J gene. The V gene is TRBV20-1, the J gene TRBJ1-5; perhaps TRBD1 as D (6 bases). CDR1 and CDR2 (germline): DFQATT, SNEGSKA (reference sequence). There are 13 residues in the CDR3. With 3 bases removed from V and 3 bases from J, the gap between germline ends came to 9 bases. CDR3 DNA, as far as it was read: TGCAGTGCTAGGGGGACAACCAATCAGCCC. This codes for CSARGTTNQP. The entire CDR3 reads CSARGTTNQPQHF.

As for this clone: The read ends 3 residues early relative to the CDR3; the germline J gene fills the gap. The chain uses TRBV7-3 and TRBJ1-3; D ambiguous. This CDR3 is 14 amino acids long. Germline assignment: CDR1 SGHTA and CDR2 FQGTGA. Trimming pared 5 bases from V and 0 bases from J, leaving 8 bases between. The part of the CDR3 DNA that was read is TGTGCCAGCAGCCCGACTGTCTCTGGAAACACC. Protein sequence: CASSPTVSGNT. The CDR3, in full, reads CASSPTVSGNTIYF.

A word on this clone: The read is 3 residues too short to cover the CDR3 end, so that end is filled in from the germline J gene. The rearrangement uses TRBV11-2 and TRBJ2-7; 8 nucleotides line up with TRBD2. The germline V gene encodes CDR1 SGHAT and CDR2 FQNNGV. J lost 2 bases, V lost 7 bases, and 4 bases had no gene match. The CDR3 contains 13 residues. The CDR3 is CASNRGGTYEQYF. The sequenced part of the CDR3 DNA is TGTGCCAGCAACCGGGGGGGAACCTACGAG.

CDR3 DNA, as far as it was read: TGTGCCAGCAGCCCGCCGGACAGGGCGACACCC. Its translation is CASSPPDRATP. The whole CDR3 sequence reads CASSPPDRATPLHF. The V and J genes are TRBV11-2 and TRBJ1-6, with TRBD1 matching over 8 bases. The read ends 3 residues shy of where the CDR3 ends; the end is completed using the germline J gene. The CDR3 is made up of 14 amino acids. With V trimmed by 5 bases and J by 11 bases, 8 bases remained unmatched. Germline V gene lookup returns CDR1 SGHAT and CDR2 FQNNGV.

Notes on this clone: Germline is not matched at one junction end, which may reflect a read error. Read sequence stops 3 residues before the CDR3 end, and the germline J gene provides the missing end. The gene calls are TRBV6-1 and TRBJ2-5; 8 nucleotides line up with TRBD2. The CDR3 is 15 residues long. Per the germline V gene, CDR1 is MNHNS and CDR2 is SASEGT. CDR3 region: CGSRDGGASFETQYF. Partial CDR3 DNA: TGTGGCAGCCGTGACGGGGGGGCCTCGTTTGAGACC.

Points on this clone: Within the sample, other DNA sequences also encode this same CDR3. CDR3 loop: CASSDLGGAGGYTF. The DNA read from the CDR3 is TGTGCCAGCAGTGACCTCGGGGGGGCGGGCGGC. V usage is TRBV6-1 and J usage is TRBJ1-2, with D possibly being TRBD1 (6 bases). The sequenced fragment ends 3 residues before the CDR3 boundary, so the rest is inferred from the germline J gene. CDR1 MNHNS and CDR2 SASEGT come from the germline V gene. The CDR3 is 14 residues long.

A remark on this clone: Read coverage stops 3 residues before the CDR3 terminus; the germline J gene supplies the remainder. V is TRBV18 and J is TRBJ1-2, with D possibly being TRBD1 (5 bases). The CDR3 is made up of 13 amino acids. Germline V gene sequence: CDR1 KGHSH, CDR2 LQKENI. CDR3 bases read: TGTGCCAGCTCATCCGGCGGGGGAGATACC. Its protein product is CASSSGGGDT. The CDR3 reads in full as CASSSGGGDTYTF.

For this clone: From the germline J gene comes the end of the CDR3, since the read stops 3 residues before it. The chain combines TRBV11-2 with TRBJ2-7, with 7 nucleotides matching TRBD1. Trimming removed 4 bases from V and 2 bases from J; junction bases left unmatched: 8. The V gene's germline CDR1 is SGHAT and CDR2 FQNNGV. This CDR3 is 15 amino acids long. CDR3 bases read: TGTGCCAGCAGCTCGTACAGGGGTTTGGCCTACGAG. Its protein product is CASSSYRGLAYE. The whole CDR3 sequence reads CASSSYRGLAYEQYF.

Concerning this clone itself: The read ends 3 residues early relative to the CDR3; the germline J gene fills the gap. V usage is TRBV5-6 and J usage is TRBJ2-4; unclear D gene. CDR1 SGHDT and CDR2 YYEEEE come from the germline V gene. The CDR3 sequence is 15 residues long. Incomplete CDR3 DNA: TGTGCCAGCAGCTTTTGGGCCCCTGGGCAAGAGACT. Encoded protein: CASSFWAPGQET. The CDR3, in full, reads CASSFWAPGQETQYF.

Here the CDR3 reads CASSPGTVSTGELFF. Incomplete CDR3 DNA: TGTGCCAGCAGCCCAGGGACAGTCAGCACCGGGGAG. This chain connects TRBV7-3 to TRBJ2-2; 7 bases line up with TRBD1. Read coverage stops 3 residues before the CDR3 terminus; the germline J gene supplies the remainder. The germline V gene has CDR1 SGHTA and CDR2 FQGTGA. Trimming cost V 5 bases and J 4 bases; bases outside gene matches: 7. This CDR3 is built from 15 residues.

Note on this clone: The CDR3 is cut off 3 residues early in the read; its end comes from the germline J gene. The chain joins TRBV7-9 to TRBJ1-1; D uncertain. Germline CDR1 is SEHNR and CDR2 is FQNEAQ (reference sequence). CDR3 length: 11 amino acids. CDR3 DNA (partial): TGTGCCAGCAGCGCTCTAGAGACA. Protein product: CASSALET. The full-length CDR3 reads as CASSALETAFF.

A note on this clone: The read comes to an end 3 residues before the CDR3 does, leaving the germline J gene to fill in the end. V is TRBV9 and J is TRBJ2-5; 15 bases line up with TRBD2. V was clipped by 3 bases and J by 2 bases; unmatched bases: 5. CDR3 length: 17 residues. CDR1 SGDLS and CDR2 YYNGEE come from the germline V gene. CDR3 bases read: TGTGCCAGCAGCGCCGCTGGGACTAGCGGGGGGCAAGAGACC. Its protein is CASSAAGTSGGQET. The CDR3 in full is CASSAAGTSGGQETQYF.

Notes on this clone: The read gets to within 3 residues of the CDR3 end, and the germline J gene fills in the rest. The chain joins TRBV30 to TRBJ2-7, with 7 bases identical to TRBD1. Per germline, CDR1 GTSNPN and CDR2 SVGIG (reference sequence). The V segment lost 5 bases and the J segment 6 bases; nucleotides outside the gene matches: 10. The CDR3 has 13 amino acids. CDR3 DNA (partial): TGTGCCTGGCGAACATCAGGGGGTGGCGAG. This translates into CAWRTSGGGE. The complete CDR3 reads CAWRTSGGGEQYF.

Concerning this clone: Coverage ceases 3 residues before the CDR3 finishes, and the germline J gene fills in the end. V gene TRBV5-1 combines with J gene TRBJ1-4, with 9 positions matching TRBD1. Germline V gene data show CDR1 as SGHRS and CDR2 as YFSETQ. The CDR3 totals 15 residues. V lost 0 bases and J lost 6; bases outside the gene matches: 3. The DNA read from the CDR3 is TGCGCCAGCAGCTTGGGGACAGGGGACGATGAAAAA. Translating gives CASSLGTGDDEK. The CDR3, in full, reads CASSLGTGDDEKLFF.

Concerning this clone: The sequence runs out 3 residues before the end of the CDR3; the remainder is reconstructed from the germline J gene. This rearrangement joins TRBV9 to TRBJ2-1, with 13 bases that match TRBD2. With V trimmed by 4 bases and J by 6 bases, 7 bases remained unmatched. Germline CDR1 and CDR2: SGDLS and YYNGEE. The length of the CDR3 is 16 residues. This CDR3 is CASSPSGTSGVNEQFF. The covered CDR3 bases are TGTGCCAGCAGCCCGAGCGGGACTAGCGGGGTCAATGAG.

Concerning this clone itself: The observed sequence ends 3 residues before the CDR3 terminus, with the missing tail filled in from the germline J gene. This chain connects TRBV29-1 to TRBJ1-6, with D possibly TRBD1 on 6 matching bases. Germline V CDR1 and CDR2: SQVTM, ANQGSEA. There are 12 residues in the CDR3. The CDR3 protein is CSVESGGGSLHF. CDR3 DNA (partial): TGCAGCGTTGAAAGCGGGGGCGGGTCC.

This clone shows up as medium-sized by frequency. The read ends 3 residues before the CDR3 terminus; that terminus is restored from the germline J gene. This rearrangement joins TRBV29-1 to TRBJ2-6; 10 nucleotides line up with TRBD1. CDR3 length equals 16 residues. The ends lost 6 bases at V and 0 bases at J; junction bases unmatched: 5. In germline, CDR1 is SQVTM, CDR2 ANQGSEA. CDR3 protein: CSVWGTGASGANVLTF. CDR3 DNA (partial): TGCAGCGTCTGGGGGACAGGGGCCTCTGGGGCCAACGTC.

In regard to this clone: The read stops 3 residues short of the end of the CDR3; the missing end is completed from the germline J gene. The same CDR3 arises from other DNA sequences in this sample as well. V gene TRBV7-3 combines with J gene TRBJ2-3; D is perhaps TRBD2 (7 bases). The CDR3 has 16 residues. V lost 4 bases and J lost 1, with 15 bases in between. Looked up from germline, CDR1 is SGHTA and CDR2 is FQGTGA. Here the CDR3 reads CASSWRGGEGTDTQYF. Partial CDR3 DNA: TGTGCCAGCAGCTGGAGGGGGGGAGAGGGCACAGATACG.

As for this clone: The DNA ends 3 residues before the CDR3 does, and the rest of the CDR3 is filled in from the germline J gene. The chain combines TRBV19 with TRBJ1-1, with 8 bases matching TRBD1. Germline V gene sequence: CDR1 LNHDA, CDR2 SQIVND (reference sequence). This CDR3 has 17 amino acids. This chain's CDR3 is CASSATTGTGGKNIAFF. CDR3 DNA, as far as it was read: TGTGCCAGTAGTGCGACTACCGGGACAGGCGGCAAAAACATT.